This paragraph reports one TCR beta chain. What it recognizes is unknown. This entry is derived from a study of response to subunit inactivated influenza vaccine. General observations from the study: The authors suggested that every seasonal influenza vaccination recruits few new T cells.

The CDR3 loop spans 15 amino acids. Germline CDR1 is SGHTA and CDR2 is FQGNSA. Trimming took 5 bases from V and 2 from J; bases not matched to a gene: 5. TCRdb analysed the RT-PCR reads with MiXCR anew, one entry per CDR3 protein. The table lists approximately 170,000 distinct CDR3 sequences, roughly 14% of them singletons. The chain has TRBV7-2 and TRBJ2-3, with TRBD2 matching over 9 bases. This receptor was obtained from a man over 45 who received an inactivated influenza vaccine. Sample: CD8+ T cells sorted from PBMCs, taken roughly 5 days after vaccination. CDR3 nucleotides: TGTGCCAGCAGCGGGCGGGGGGGGGTCACAGATACGCAGTATTTT. Residues: CASSGRGGVTDTQYF.